This T cell receptor (beta chain) was obtained from a study of blood T cell repertoires in COVID-19. As for the study in general: Collection of acute and convalescent COVID-19 samples took place in the United States, Italy and Spain. The cDNA or gDNA used as material had been derived from T cells, B-cell-depleted T cells, or PBMCs.

Original methodology: Reference gene primers were amplified, and this amplification served to estimate nucleated cell counts. The assay was immunoSEQ multiplex PCR, and TCRdb's table has in-frame clones only and misses some. Clone size and the V and J calls come from that table; the DNA yielded D and trimming. The sample has about 240,000 clones, 82% seen once; the top ten hold 4% to 5%. V shed 0 bases, J shed 2 bases, and the junction held 3 bases outside the gene matches. The CDR3 extends over 17 amino acids. Germline loops: CDR1 LGHDT, CDR2 YNNKEL (reference sequence). The chain recombines TRBV3-1 (or the pseudogene TRBV3-2) with TRBJ2-1; 11 bases are a match to TRBD2. This TCR came from a woman in her 70s with acute or convalescent COVID-19. Source material: peripheral blood. The CDR3 DNA follows: TGTGCCAGCAGCCAAGATCAACTAGCGGGGGCCTACAATGAGCAGTTCTTC. Its protein is CASSQDQLAGAYNEQFF.